The clone carrying this T cell receptor beta chain was recorded many times. The antigen remains unidentified. The data originate from a study of molecular identifiers for immune sequencing clone quantification. CDR3 length: 15 residues. CDR1 is SQVTM and CDR2 is ANQGSEA in the germline V gene. Trimming took 3 bases from V and 2 from J; bases not matched to a gene: 5. Preparation methods for the bulk TCR libraries were those previously described, with listed TCR primers. TCRdb passed the PCR reads through MiXCR, listing each CDR3 protein once. The sample lists a few hundred thousand distinct CDR3 sequences, about a fifth seen once, with 0.7% to 0.95% in the top ten. Study findings and constraints: Spiked TCR RNA from one Jurkat cell reportedly showed up when mixed among 850,000 to 1,000,000 naive cells. Clonotypes topping 20 RNA copies carried over 97% of effector molecules but under 1% of naive ones.

Sequences were obtained from naive CD8+ T cells from blood, with Jurkat cell RNA spiked in. Documented subset: FACS-sorted CD8+CD4-CCR7+CD45RA+ naive T cells. V usage is TRBV29-1 and J usage is TRBJ1-3, with 9 nucleotides matching TRBD1. The clonotype originates from a human donor in good health. Some libraries in this study had Jurkat cell RNA spiked in. In DNA, the CDR3 is TGCAGCGTTGATTGGGGACAGGGAACTGGAAACACCATATATTTT. Its protein product is CSVDWGQGTGNTIYF.